These 29 T cell receptor beta chains came from one sample sequenced in a study of identical twins. TCRdb passed the 5' RACE reads through MiXCR, listing each CDR3 protein once. The data show roughly 1.6 million distinct CDR3 sequences, 25% to 35% seen once. Material for sequencing was cord blood. The receptors stem from a newborn girl in good health.

CDR3 sequence: CASSLGREREQYF. CDR3 coding DNA: TGTGCCAGCAGCTTAGGCAGGGAACGGGAGCAGTACTTC. This sequence joins TRBV11-3 and TRBJ2-7; D is perhaps TRBD1 (5 bases). The CDR3 is 13 residues long. Per the germline V gene, CDR1 is SGHNT and CDR2 is YENEEA. V was cut by 1 base and J by 7 bases, with 11 bases left in between. The variable domain in full, with the rest retrieved from reference TRBV11-3 and TRBJ2-7, is EAGVVQSPRYKIIEKKQPVAFWCNPISGHNTLYWYLQNLGQGPELLIRYENEEAVDDSQLPKDRFSAERLKGVDSTLKIQPAELGDSAVYLCASSLGREREQYFGPGTRLTVT.

This chain joins TRBV5-1 and TRBJ2-1, with 7 bases fitting TRBD1. J was trimmed by 7 bases and V by 5 bases; bases with no gene match: 6. This CDR3 has 13 amino acids. The germline gives CDR1 SGHRS, CDR2 YFSETQ. The CDR3 DNA is TGCGCCAGCAGTCGGGACAGTCCTAATGAGCAGTTCTTC. Translated: CASSRDSPNEQFF.

There are a few counts of this clonotype. The chain combines TRBV18 with TRBJ1-4; D possibly corresponds to TRBD1 (6 bases). The CDR3 runs 14 residues. The V gene lost 7 bases and the J gene lost 0 bases, with 9 bases spanning the gap. Germline CDR1 is KGHSH and CDR2 is LQKENI. As DNA, the CDR3 is TGTGCCAGCTTCCCAGGGGCAACTAATGAAAAACTGTTTTTT. It specifies CASFPGATNEKLFF.

The rearrangement joins TRBV27 to TRBJ1-2; 7 positions agree with TRBD1. V shed 4 bases, J shed 4 bases, and the junction held 12 bases outside the gene matches. In germline, CDR1 is MNHEY, CDR2 SMNVEV (reference sequence). The CDR3 has 16 residues. CDR3 DNA sequence: TGTGCCAGCAGTTCCCTCGACAGGGCGGGGGGCTATGGCTACACCTTC. It is translated as CASSSLDRAGGYGYTF.

This sequence joins TRBV3-1 and TRBJ2-1; D uncertain. The germline V gene encodes CDR1 LGHDT and CDR2 YNNKEL (reference sequence). The V and J ends lost 3 bases and 7 bases respectively, with 7 bases between them. This CDR3 is built from 12 residues. The CDR3 bases are TGTGCCAGCAGCCACCCGAGGAATGAGCAGTTCTTC. Protein product: CASSHPRNEQFF.

The chain has TRBV9 and TRBJ1-2; 7 nucleotides line up with TRBD1. Germline loops: CDR1 SGDLS, CDR2 YYNGEE. This CDR3 has 14 residues. V shed 0 bases, J shed 4 bases, and the junction held 3 bases outside the gene matches. The DNA of the CDR3 is TGTGCCAGCAGCGTAGGTCGGGACAGCTATGGCTACACCTTC. This encodes CASSVGRDSYGYTF.

The chain uses TRBV12-3 or TRBV12-4 and TRBJ1-5, with 7 bases lining up with TRBD1. CDR3 length: 17 amino acids. V gave up 5 bases and J gave up 0 bases; unmatched junction bases: 10. CDR3 loop: CASSPSDRPYSNQPQHF. CDR3 DNA sequence: TGTGCCAGCAGTCCCTCGGACAGGCCGTATAGCAATCAGCCCCAGCATTTT.

This chain connects TRBV7-2 to TRBJ2-3; possible D gene TRBD2, 5 bases. Deletions cut 3 bases from V and 6 bases from J, with 28 bases between. This CDR3 has 19 amino acids. Germline V gene data show CDR1 as SGHTA and CDR2 as FQGNSA. CDR3 DNA sequence: TGTGCCAGCAGCTTTCGTGCCGGGTGGGGAGTAGGAGCCTCGGATACGCAGTATTTT. This codes for CASSFRAGWGVGASDTQYF.

This chain connects TRBV6-2 or TRBV6-3 to TRBJ2-5; 8 bases fit TRBD2. The germline CDR1 and CDR2 sequences are MNHEY and SVGEGT. The CDR3 spans 15 residues. J gave up 5 bases and V 6 bases, and 11 bases lay outside the gene matches. The CDR3, as DNA: TGTGCCAGCAGCCGGGGGACTAGATCTTTCGAGACCCAGTACTTC. This encodes CASSRGTRSFETQYF.

The table lists this clonotype with a few counts. The chain has TRBV27 and TRBJ2-7; 9 bases line up with TRBD1. V shed 2 bases and J 6 bases; nucleotides not matched to a gene: 5. CDR3 length equals 14 residues. Germline V lookup: CDR1 MNHEY, CDR2 SMNVEV (reference sequence). The CDR3 spells CASSLGQGPTEQYF. The CDR3, as DNA: TGTGCCAGCAGTTTAGGACAGGGGCCAACCGAGCAGTACTTC.

This clonotype was seen a handful of times. The rearrangement joins TRBV18 to TRBJ1-5; D ambiguous. The CDR3 sequence is 17 residues long. Trimming shortened V by 3 bases and J by 0 bases, and 15 bases separated the two germline ends. Germline V gives CDR1 KGHSH, CDR2 LQKENI. The CDR3 is CASSPYGGIYSNQPQHF. The CDR3 DNA follows: TGTGCCAGCTCACCGTATGGCGGGATATATAGCAATCAGCCCCAGCATTTT.

This clonotype has only a few counts. The chain links TRBV6-5 to TRBJ2-7, with 7 nucleotides matching TRBD2. Per the germline V gene, CDR1 is MNHEY and CDR2 is SVGAGI. The CDR3 is made up of 18 amino acids. With V trimmed by 0 bases and J by 1 base, 12 bases remained unmatched. CDR3: CASSYSIRRQRESYEQYF. The CDR3 region has the DNA TGTGCCAGCAGTTACTCGATCCGGCGCCAGCGGGAATCCTACGAGCAGTACTTC.

The rearrangement uses TRBV30 and TRBJ1-5; possibly TRBD1 for D (6 bases). The CDR3 runs 12 residues. V lost 4 bases and J 3 bases, leaving 7 bases between the germline ends. Per germline, CDR1 GTSNPN and CDR2 SVGIG (reference sequence). The CDR3 here is CAWNRANQPQHF. CDR3 bases: TGTGCCTGGAACAGGGCCAATCAGCCCCAGCATTTT.

This clonotype was seen a single time. A read error may account for a junction end that differs from germline. The rearrangement links TRBV10-3 to TRBJ2-4; 8 bases are a match to TRBD1. The length of the CDR3 is 14 residues. The germline gives CDR1 ENHRY, CDR2 SYGVKD. The CDR3 coding sequence is TGTACCATCAGCACAGGGGGTGCCAAAAACATTCAGTACTTC. Amino acids: CTISTGGAKNIQYF.

V gene TRBV7-2 combines with J gene TRBJ1-2, with 8 bases identical to TRBD1. V was clipped by 3 bases and J by 2 bases; unmatched bases: 5. The germline gives CDR1 SGHTA, CDR2 FQGNSA. This CDR3 is 15 amino acids long. The CDR3 sequence: CASSFIRGQNYGYTF. The CDR3 bases are TGTGCCAGCAGCTTTATCAGGGGGCAGAACTATGGCTACACCTTC. The full variable domain, with the rest looked up from reference TRBV7-2 and TRBJ1-2, is GAGVSQSPSNKVTEKGKDVELRCDPISGHTALYWYRQSLGQGLEFLIYFQGNSAPDKSGLPSDRFSAERTGGSVSTLTIQRTQQEDSAVYLCASSFIRGQNYGYTFGSGTRLTVV.

This clonotype was recorded a few times. At one of its ends the junction is not consistent with the germline gene, which may arise from a read error. The V call is TRBV5-1, the J call TRBJ1-6; possibly TRBD1 for D (6 bases). The CDR3 spans 15 residues. The germline CDR1 and CDR2 sequences are SGHRS and YFSETQ. The CDR3 loop reads CASSLVTGYNSPPHF. The CDR3 DNA reads TGCGCCAGCAGCTTGGTGACAGGCTACAATTCACCCCCCCACTTT.

This clonotype appeared a few times. The chain employs TRBV5-8 and TRBJ1-2, with 7 bases that match TRBD1. The CDR3 consists of 16 residues. Looked up from germline, CDR1 is SGHTS and CDR2 is YDEGEE. V shed 5 bases and J 4 bases; nucleotides not matched to a gene: 14. The CDR3 is CASSARGIVAIYGYTF. Here the CDR3 DNA reads TGTGCCAGCAGTGCCAGGGGGATAGTCGCTATCTATGGCTACACCTTC.

The chain recombines TRBV11-2 with TRBJ2-3; D possibly corresponds to TRBD2 (6 bases). The CDR3 is 14 residues long. From germline, CDR1 is SGHAT and CDR2 FQNNGV. Trimming took off 3 bases at V and 4 bases at J, with 11 bases between the two ends. CDR3 sequence reads: CASSFPRLADTQYF. CDR3 sequence (DNA): TGTGCCAGCAGCTTCCCCCGACTAGCAGATACGCAGTATTTT. Variable domain in full (rest from reference TRBV11-2 and TRBJ2-3): EAGVAQSPRYKIIEKRQSVAFWCNPISGHATLYWYQQILGQGPKLLIQFQNNGVVDDSQLPKDRFSAERLKGVDSTLKIQPAKLEDSAVYLCASSFPRLADTQYFGPGTRLTVL.

The CDR3: CSAKRYEQYF. In nucleotides, the CDR3 is TGCAGTGCCAAAAGATACGAGCAGTACTTC. The V gene is TRBV20-1, the J gene TRBJ2-4; D is unresolved. With the DNA end fitting TRBJ2-7 better, the J assignment may be wrong. Germline lookup yields CDR1 DFQATT and CDR2 SNEGSKA (reference sequence). This CDR3 comprises 10 residues.

The chain carries TRBV6-2 or TRBV6-3 and TRBJ2-7; TRBD1 is a possible D gene (5 bases). Trimming cost V 8 bases and J 3 bases, with 17 bases left between them. The CDR3 length is 14 residues. Germline values: CDR1 MNHEY, CDR2 SVGEGT. The CDR3 spells CASGEPTEVYEQYF. Here the CDR3 DNA reads TGTGCCAGCGGGGAACCGACAGAAGTCTACGAGCAGTACTTC.

Only a few counts were recorded for this clonotype. The V and J genes are TRBV18 and TRBJ2-1, with D unclear. CDR3 size: 16 residues. Germline V lookup: CDR1 KGHSH, CDR2 LQKENI. V shed 3 bases and J shed 2 bases, with 14 bases lying between them. The CDR3 nucleotides are TGTGCCAGCTCACCCTTCCTCGCTGGAACCTACAATGAGCAGTTCTTC. It yields the protein CASSPFLAGTYNEQFF.

This clonotype occurred a few times. V usage is TRBV20-1 and J usage is TRBJ2-1; perhaps TRBD2 as D (6 bases). V dropped 0 bases and J dropped 5 bases, with 11 bases sitting between them. The CDR3 extends over 14 amino acids. Germline CDR1 DFQATT, CDR2 SNEGSKA (reference sequence). The CDR3, as DNA: TGCAGTGCTAGAGACGCTCGGGAGAACAATGAGCAGTTCTTC. Encoded protein: CSARDARENNEQFF.

This clonotype was observed a single time. V usage is TRBV27 and J usage is TRBJ2-1; the D gene could be TRBD1 or TRBD2 (5 bases each). CDR1 is MNHEY and CDR2 is SMNVEV in the germline V gene (reference sequence). This CDR3 has 15 amino acids. V was trimmed by 8 bases and J by 8 bases, leaving 22 bases between them. CDR3: CASATTRGLSHEQFF. The CDR3 DNA is TGTGCCAGCGCCACAACTAGGGGCCTTTCCCATGAGCAGTTCTTC.

The chain couples TRBV20-1 to TRBJ1-1, with a weak D call TRBD1 (5 bases). This CDR3 contains 12 residues. The germline V gene has CDR1 DFQATT and CDR2 SNEGSKA (reference sequence). Trimming shortened V by 1 base and J by 13 bases, and 16 bases separated the two germline ends. CDR3 nucleotides: TGCAGTGCTAGAGTCCGGGACTCCGGGGTTTTCTTT. Translation gives CSARVRDSGVFF.

The chain joins TRBV3-1 to TRBJ2-1, with D possibly TRBD2 on 5 matching bases. Trimming pared 5 bases from V and 0 bases from J, leaving 14 bases between. The CDR3 contains 16 residues. Germline V gene data show CDR1 as LGHDT and CDR2 as YNNKEL (reference sequence). The CDR3 nucleotides are TGTGCCAGCAGCAATATAGCGCTTAGCTCCTACAATGAGCAGTTCTTC. Protein sequence: CASSNIALSSYNEQFF.

This CDR3 reads CATSDFTGVIRYF. CDR3 DNA sequence: TGTGCCACCAGTGATTTCACGGGAGTGATTCGGTATTTT. V and J are TRBV24-1 and TRBJ2-3; D is possibly TRBD2 (6 bases). Germline CDR1 and CDR2: KGHDR and SFDVKD. There are 13 residues in the CDR3. Trimming removed 1 base from V and 14 bases from J, with 15 bases in between.

This chain joins TRBV7-2 and TRBJ2-3; 8 bases match TRBD2. Germline trimming cut 2 bases from V and 8 bases from J; bases unmatched to any gene: 15. Germline CDR1 and CDR2: SGHTA and FQGNSA. The CDR3 runs 17 residues. The CDR3 region is CASSLWAISGTPGTQYF. The CDR3 DNA reads TGTGCCAGCAGCTTATGGGCCATTAGCGGGACGCCAGGTACGCAGTATTTT.

The table lists this clonotype with a few counts. This chain uses TRBV6-5 with TRBJ2-5, with a tentative D call TRBD2 (5 bases). The CDR3 consists of 15 residues. The ends were cut back, 5 bases at V and 11 bases at J, with 24 bases in the middle. The germline CDR1 and CDR2 sequences are MNHEY and SVGAGI. In DNA, the CDR3 is TGTGCCAGCAGTGCCGGACTTAAGGTTGGGAATGAGCAGTACTTC. Residues: CASSAGLKVGNEQYF.

This clonotype has only a few counts. The rearrangement uses TRBV7-2 and TRBJ2-1; D uncertain. The germline V gene has CDR1 SGHTA and CDR2 FQGNSA. V gave up 0 bases and J gave up 4 bases, with 13 bases separating them. The CDR3 is 16 residues long. Here the CDR3 reads CASSLAWGLEYNEQFF. The CDR3 DNA follows: TGTGCCAGCAGCTTAGCGTGGGGTCTGGAATACAATGAGCAGTTCTTC.